This T cell receptor (beta chain) was recovered during a study of T cells after yellow fever vaccination. 5'RACE template switching added a universal primer site and UMIs to TCR cDNA. TCRdb recomputed calls from the 5' RACE reads with MiXCR, one row per CDR3 protein. The sample gives some 290,000 distinct CDR3 sequences, roughly 10% of which show up once; about 3% is in the top ten. Overall study findings and caveats: Only a small proportion of the clonotypes turned up in both the CD4 and the CD8 compartments, likely arising from convergent recombination. Secondary responses were weaker yet peaked faster, day 5 versus 15. Detected again after the booster were most primary-vaccination clones, at almost 97% CD4 and about 89% CD8.

Details on this clonotype: Its target is not known.

The sequencing used CD4+ T cells sorted from PBMCs, collected 45 days after the yellow fever booster vaccination. The receptor was derived from a man younger than 30 who received the YFV17D yellow fever vaccine.

CDR3 coding DNA: TGTGCCAGCAGTTTGGGATCAGACCAGATCCACACCTTC. It is translated as CASSLGSDQIHTF. V usage is TRBV12-3 or TRBV12-4 and J usage is TRBJ1-2; D unclear. This CDR3 spans 13 amino acids. V was cut by 3 bases and J by 12 bases, with 17 bases left in between.